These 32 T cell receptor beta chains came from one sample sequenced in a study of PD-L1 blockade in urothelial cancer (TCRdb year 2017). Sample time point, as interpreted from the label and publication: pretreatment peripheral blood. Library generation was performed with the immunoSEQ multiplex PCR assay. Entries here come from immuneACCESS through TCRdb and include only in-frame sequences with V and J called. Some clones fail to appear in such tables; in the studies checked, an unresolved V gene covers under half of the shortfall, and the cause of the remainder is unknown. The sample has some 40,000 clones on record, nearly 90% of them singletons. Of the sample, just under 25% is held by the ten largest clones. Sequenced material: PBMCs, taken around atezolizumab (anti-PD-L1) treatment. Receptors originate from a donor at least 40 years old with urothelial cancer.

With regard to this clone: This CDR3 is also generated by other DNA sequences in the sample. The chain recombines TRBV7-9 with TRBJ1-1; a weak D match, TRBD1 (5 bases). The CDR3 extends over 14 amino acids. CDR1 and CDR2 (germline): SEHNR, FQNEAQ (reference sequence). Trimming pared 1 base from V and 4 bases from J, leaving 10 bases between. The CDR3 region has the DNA TGTGCCAGCAGCTTAGGGTGGGGGGGCACTGAAGCTTTCTTT. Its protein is CASSLGWGGTEAFF.

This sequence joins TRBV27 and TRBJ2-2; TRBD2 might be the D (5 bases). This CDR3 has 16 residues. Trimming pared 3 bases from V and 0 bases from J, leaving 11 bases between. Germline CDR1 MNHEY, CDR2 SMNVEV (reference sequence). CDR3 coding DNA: TGTGCCAGCAGTTTGCGAGGGTTCGCGAACACCGGGGAGCTGTTTTTT. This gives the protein CASSLRGFANTGELFF.

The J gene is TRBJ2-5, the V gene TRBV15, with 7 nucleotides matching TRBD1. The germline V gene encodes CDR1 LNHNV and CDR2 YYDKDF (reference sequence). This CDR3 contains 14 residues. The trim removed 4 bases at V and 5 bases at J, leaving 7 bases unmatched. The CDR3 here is CATSKGDSWETQYF. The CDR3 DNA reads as TGTGCCACCAGCAAGGGGGACAGTTGGGAGACCCAGTACTTC.

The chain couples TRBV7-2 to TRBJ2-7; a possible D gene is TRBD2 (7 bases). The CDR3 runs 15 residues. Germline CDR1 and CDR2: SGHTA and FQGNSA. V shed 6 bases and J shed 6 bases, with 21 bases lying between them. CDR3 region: CASRLGGGAGTEQYF. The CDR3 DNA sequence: TGTGCCAGCAGGCTAGGGGGAGGGGCGGGAACCGAGCAGTACTTC.

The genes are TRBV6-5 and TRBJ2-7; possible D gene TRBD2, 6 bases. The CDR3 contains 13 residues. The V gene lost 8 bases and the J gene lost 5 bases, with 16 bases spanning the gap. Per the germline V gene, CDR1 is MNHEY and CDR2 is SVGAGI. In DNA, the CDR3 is TGTGCCAGCGCGGGGTCCCGGAACAACGAGCAGTACTTC. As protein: CASAGSRNNEQYF.

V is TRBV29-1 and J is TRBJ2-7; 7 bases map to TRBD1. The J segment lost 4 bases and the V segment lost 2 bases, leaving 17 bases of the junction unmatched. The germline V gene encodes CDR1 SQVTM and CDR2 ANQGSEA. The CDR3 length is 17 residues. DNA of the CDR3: TGCAGCGTTGAACCTTTCGGGACAGCCGAAGGCCGGTACGAGCAGTACTTC. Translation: CSVEPFGTAEGRYEQYF.

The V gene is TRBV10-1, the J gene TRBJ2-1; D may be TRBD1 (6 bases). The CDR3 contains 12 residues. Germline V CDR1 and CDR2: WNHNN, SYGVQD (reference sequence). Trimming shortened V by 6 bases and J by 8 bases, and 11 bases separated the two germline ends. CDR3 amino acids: CASSPGHYEQFF. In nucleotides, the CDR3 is TGCGCCAGCAGCCCGGGACATTATGAGCAGTTCTTC.

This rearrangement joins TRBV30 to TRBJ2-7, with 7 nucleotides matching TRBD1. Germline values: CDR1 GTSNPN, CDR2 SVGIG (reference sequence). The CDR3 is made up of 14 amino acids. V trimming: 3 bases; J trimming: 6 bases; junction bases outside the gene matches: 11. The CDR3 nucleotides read TGTGCCTGGAGCCGCCCCCCGGACAGGTCCGAGCAGTACTTC. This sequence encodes CAWSRPPDRSEQYF.

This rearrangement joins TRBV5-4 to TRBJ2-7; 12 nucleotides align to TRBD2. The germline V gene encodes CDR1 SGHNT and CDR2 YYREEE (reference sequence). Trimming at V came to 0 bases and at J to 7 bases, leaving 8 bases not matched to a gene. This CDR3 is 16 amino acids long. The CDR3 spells CASSLDLAGGPGEQYF. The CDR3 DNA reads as TGTGCCAGCAGCTTGGACCTAGCGGGAGGGCCAGGGGAGCAGTACTTC.

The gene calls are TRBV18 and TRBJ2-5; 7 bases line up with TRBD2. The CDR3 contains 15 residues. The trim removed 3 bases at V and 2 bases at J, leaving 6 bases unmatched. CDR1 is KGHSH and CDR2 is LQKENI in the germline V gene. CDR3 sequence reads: CASSPMGGEQETQYF. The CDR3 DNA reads TGTGCCAGCTCACCGATGGGAGGGGAGCAAGAGACCCAGTACTTC. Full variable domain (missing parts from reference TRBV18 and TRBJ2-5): NAGVMQNPRHLVRRRGQEARLRCSPMKGHSHVYWYRQLPEEGLKFMVYLQKENIIDESGMPKERFSAEFPKEGPSILRIQQVVRGDSAAYFCASSPMGGEQETQYFGPGTRLLVL.

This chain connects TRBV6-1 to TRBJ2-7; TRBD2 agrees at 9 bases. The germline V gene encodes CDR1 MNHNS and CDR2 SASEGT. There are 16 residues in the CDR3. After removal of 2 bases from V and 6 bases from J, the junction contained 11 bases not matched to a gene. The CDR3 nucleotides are TGTGCCAGCAGTGAATGGGGTAGCGGGAGCCTGGGCGAGCAGTACTTC. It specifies CASSEWGSGSLGEQYF.

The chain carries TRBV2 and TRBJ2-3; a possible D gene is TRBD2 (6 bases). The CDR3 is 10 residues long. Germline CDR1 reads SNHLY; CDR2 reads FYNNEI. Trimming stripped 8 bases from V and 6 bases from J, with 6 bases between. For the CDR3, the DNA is TGTGCCAGCCGGGGGGATACGCAGTATTTT. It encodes CASRGDTQYF. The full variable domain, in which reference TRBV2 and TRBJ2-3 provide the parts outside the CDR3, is EPEVTQTPSHQVTQMGQEVILRCVPISNHLYFYWYRQILGQKVEFLVSFYNNEISEKSEIFDDQFSVERPDGSNFTLKIRSTKLEDSAMYFCASRGDTQYFGPGTRLTVL.

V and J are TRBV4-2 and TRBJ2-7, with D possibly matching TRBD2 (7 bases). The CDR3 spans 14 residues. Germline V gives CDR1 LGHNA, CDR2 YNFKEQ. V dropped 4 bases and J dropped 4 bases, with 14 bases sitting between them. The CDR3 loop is CASSRGAGEYEQYF. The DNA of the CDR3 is TGTGCCAGCAGCCGGGGGGCGGGAGAGTACGAGCAGTACTTC.

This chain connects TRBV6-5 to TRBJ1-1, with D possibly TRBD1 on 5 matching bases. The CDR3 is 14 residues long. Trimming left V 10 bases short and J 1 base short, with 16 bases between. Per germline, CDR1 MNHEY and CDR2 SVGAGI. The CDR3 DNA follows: TGTGCCACCCGGCGGGGGGTATCGAACACTGAAGCTTTCTTT. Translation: CATRRGVSNTEAFF.

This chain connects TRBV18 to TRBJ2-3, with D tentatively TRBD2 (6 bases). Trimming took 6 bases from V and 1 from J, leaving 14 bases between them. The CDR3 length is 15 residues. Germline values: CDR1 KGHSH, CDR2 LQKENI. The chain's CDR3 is CASSQGGTRTDTQYF. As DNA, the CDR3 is TGTGCCAGCTCCCAGGGCGGGACCCGCACAGATACGCAGTATTTT. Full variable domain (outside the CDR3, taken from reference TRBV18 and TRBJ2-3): NAGVMQNPRHLVRRRGQEARLRCSPMKGHSHVYWYRQLPEEGLKFMVYLQKENIIDESGMPKERFSAEFPKEGPSILRIQQVVRGDSAAYFCASSQGGTRTDTQYFGPGTRLTVL.

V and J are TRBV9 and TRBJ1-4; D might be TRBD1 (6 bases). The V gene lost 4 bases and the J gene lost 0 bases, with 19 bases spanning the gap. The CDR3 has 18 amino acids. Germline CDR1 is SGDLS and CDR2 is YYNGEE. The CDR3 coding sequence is TGTGCCAGCAGCCTCAACGGGGGGCAGGGCGCAACTAATGAAAAACTGTTTTTT. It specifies CASSLNGGQGATNEKLFF.

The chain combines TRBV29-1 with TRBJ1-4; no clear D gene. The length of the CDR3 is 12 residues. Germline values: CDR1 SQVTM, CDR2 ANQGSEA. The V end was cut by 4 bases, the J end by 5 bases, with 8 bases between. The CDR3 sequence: CSVVGPNEKLFF. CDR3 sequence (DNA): TGCAGCGTTGTTGGCCCAAATGAAAAACTGTTTTTT.

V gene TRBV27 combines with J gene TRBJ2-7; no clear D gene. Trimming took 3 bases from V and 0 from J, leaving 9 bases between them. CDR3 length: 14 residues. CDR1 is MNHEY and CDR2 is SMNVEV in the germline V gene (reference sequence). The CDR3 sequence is CASSFVGSSYEQYF. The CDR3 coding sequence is TGTGCCAGCAGTTTTGTGGGCAGCTCCTACGAGCAGTACTTC.

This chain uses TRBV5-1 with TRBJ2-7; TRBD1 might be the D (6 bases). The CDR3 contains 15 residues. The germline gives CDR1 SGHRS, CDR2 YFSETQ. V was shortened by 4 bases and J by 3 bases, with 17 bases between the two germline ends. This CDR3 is CASSPTGWGDYEQYF. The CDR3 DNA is TGCGCCAGCAGCCCCACAGGGTGGGGAGACTACGAGCAGTACTTC.

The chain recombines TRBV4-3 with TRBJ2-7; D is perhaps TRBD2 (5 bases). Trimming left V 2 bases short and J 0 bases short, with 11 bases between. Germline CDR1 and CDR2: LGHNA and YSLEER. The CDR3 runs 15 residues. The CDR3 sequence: CASSQWRLNSYEQYF. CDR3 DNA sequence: TGCGCCAGCAGCCAATGGAGACTAAACTCCTACGAGCAGTACTTC.

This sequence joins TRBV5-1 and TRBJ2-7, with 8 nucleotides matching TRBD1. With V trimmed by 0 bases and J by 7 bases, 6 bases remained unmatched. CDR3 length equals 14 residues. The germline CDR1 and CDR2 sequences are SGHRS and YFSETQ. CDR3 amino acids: CASSLVGTGPEQYF. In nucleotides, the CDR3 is TGCGCCAGCAGCTTGGTCGGGACAGGACCTGAGCAGTACTTC.

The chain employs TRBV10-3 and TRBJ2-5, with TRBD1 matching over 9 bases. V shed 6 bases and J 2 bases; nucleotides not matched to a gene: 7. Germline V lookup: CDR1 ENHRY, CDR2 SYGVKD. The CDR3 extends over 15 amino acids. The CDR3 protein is CAIREDRGRQETQYF. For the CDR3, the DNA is TGTGCCATCAGGGAGGACAGGGGTAGGCAAGAGACCCAGTACTTC.

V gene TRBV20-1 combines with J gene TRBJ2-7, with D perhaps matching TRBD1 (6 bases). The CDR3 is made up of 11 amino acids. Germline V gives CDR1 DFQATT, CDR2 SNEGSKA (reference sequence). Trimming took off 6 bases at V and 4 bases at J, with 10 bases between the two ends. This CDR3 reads CSASTGYEQYF. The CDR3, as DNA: TGCAGTGCGTCGACAGGTTACGAGCAGTACTTC.

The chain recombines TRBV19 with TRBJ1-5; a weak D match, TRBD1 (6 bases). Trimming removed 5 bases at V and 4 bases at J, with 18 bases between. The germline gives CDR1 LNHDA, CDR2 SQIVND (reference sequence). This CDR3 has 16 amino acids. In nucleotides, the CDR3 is TGTGCCAGTAGTCCGGGGGCGGGGAGGGCTAATCAGCCCCAGCATTTT. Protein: CASSPGAGRANQPQHF.

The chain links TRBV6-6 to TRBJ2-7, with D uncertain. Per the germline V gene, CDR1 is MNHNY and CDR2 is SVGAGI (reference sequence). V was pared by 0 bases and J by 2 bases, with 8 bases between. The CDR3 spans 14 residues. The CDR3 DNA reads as TGTGCCAGCAGTTACTCGAGTCCCGCCTACGAGCAGTACTTC. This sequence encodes CASSYSSPAYEQYF.

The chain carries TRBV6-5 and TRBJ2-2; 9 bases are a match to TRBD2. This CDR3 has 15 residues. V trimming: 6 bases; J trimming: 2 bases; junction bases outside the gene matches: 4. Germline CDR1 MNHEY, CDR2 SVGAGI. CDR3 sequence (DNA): TGTGCCAGCAGCATGGGACTAGCCAACACCGGGGAGCTGTTTTTT. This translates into CASSMGLANTGELFF.

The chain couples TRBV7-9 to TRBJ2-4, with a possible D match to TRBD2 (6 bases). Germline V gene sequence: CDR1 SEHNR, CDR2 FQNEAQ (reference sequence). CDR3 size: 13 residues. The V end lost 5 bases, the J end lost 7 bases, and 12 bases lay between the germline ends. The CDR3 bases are TGTGCCAGCAGCCCCCCGGGGGTGAACATTCAGTACTTC. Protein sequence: CASSPPGVNIQYF.

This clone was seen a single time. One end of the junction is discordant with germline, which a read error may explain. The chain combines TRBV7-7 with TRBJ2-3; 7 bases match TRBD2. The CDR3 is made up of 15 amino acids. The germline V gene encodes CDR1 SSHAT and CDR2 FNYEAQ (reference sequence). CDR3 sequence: CASSLGGSETDTQYF. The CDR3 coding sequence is TGTGCTAGCAGCTTGGGCGGGAGTGAGACAGATACGCAGTATTTT.

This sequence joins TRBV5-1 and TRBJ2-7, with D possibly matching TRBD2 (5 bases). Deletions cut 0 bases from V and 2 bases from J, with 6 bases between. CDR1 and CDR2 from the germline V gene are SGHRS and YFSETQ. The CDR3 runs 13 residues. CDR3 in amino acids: CASSLAGTYEQYF. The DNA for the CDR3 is TGCGCCAGCAGCTTGGCGGGAACCTACGAGCAGTACTTC.

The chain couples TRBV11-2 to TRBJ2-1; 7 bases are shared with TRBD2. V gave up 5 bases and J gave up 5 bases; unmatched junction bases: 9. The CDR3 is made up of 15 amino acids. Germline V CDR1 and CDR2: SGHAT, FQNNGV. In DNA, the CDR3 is TGTGCCAGCAGCCCCCGACTAGCCCGGGACAATGAGCAGTTCTTC. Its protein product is CASSPRLARDNEQFF.

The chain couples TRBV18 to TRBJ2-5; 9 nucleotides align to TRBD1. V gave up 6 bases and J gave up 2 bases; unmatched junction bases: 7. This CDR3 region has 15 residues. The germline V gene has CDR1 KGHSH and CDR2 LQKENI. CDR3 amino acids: CASSQTGGRQETQYF. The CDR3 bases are TGTGCCAGCTCCCAGACAGGGGGGAGGCAAGAGACCCAGTACTTC.

CDR3 protein: CASSTGLAGHNEQFF. For the CDR3, the DNA is TGTGCCAGCAGCACAGGGTTGGCGGGCCACAATGAGCAGTTCTTC. The chain recombines TRBV11-2 with TRBJ2-1; TRBD1 is a possible D gene (6 bases). Germline V gene lookup returns CDR1 SGHAT and CDR2 FQNNGV. The V end lost 5 bases, the J end lost 5 bases, and 16 bases lay between the germline ends. This CDR3 comprises 15 residues. The variable domain in full, with the rest retrieved from reference TRBV11-2 and TRBJ2-1, is EAGVAQSPRYKIIEKRQSVAFWCNPISGHATLYWYQQILGQGPKLLIQFQNNGVVDDSQLPKDRFSAERLKGVDSTLKIQPAKLEDSAVYLCASSTGLAGHNEQFFGPGTRLTVL.